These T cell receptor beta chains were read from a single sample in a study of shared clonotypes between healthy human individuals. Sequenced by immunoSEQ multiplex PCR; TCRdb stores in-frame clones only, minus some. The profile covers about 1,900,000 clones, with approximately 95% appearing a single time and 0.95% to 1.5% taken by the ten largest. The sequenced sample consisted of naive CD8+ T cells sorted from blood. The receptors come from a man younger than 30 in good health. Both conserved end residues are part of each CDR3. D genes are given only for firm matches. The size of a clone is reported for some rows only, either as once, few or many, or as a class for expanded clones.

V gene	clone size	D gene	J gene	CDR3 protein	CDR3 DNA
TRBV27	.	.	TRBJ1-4	CASSLSPNEKLFF	TGTGCCAGCAGTTTATCCCCTAATGAAAAACTGTTTTTT
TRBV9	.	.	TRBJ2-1	CASSVGLVPDNEQFF	TGTGCCAGCAGCGTAGGATTGGTCCCCGACAATGAGCAGTTCTTC
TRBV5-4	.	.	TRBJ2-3	CASSPDGIRVTDTQYF	TGTGCCAGCAGCCCGGATGGTATCCGGGTCACAGATACGCAGTATTTT
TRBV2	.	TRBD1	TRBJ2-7	CASSRTGGSSYEQYF	TGTGCCAGCAGTAGGACAGGGGGGAGCTCCTACGAGCAGTACTTC
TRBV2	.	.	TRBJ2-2	CASITRETGELFF	TGTGCCAGCATAACCAGGGAGACCGGGGAGCTGTTTTTT
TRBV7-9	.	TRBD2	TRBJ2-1	CASSFPTSGATSDEQFF	TGTGCCAGCAGCTTTCCGACTAGCGGGGCAACAAGCGATGAGCAGTTCTTC
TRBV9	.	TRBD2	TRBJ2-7	CASSAGSGTTYEQYF	TGTGCCAGCAGCGCTGGTAGCGGGACTACCTACGAGCAGTACTTC
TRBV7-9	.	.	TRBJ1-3	CASSFFLSASSSGNTIYF	TGTGCCAGCAGCTTCTTTTTGTCAGCTTCTTCCTCTGGAAACACCATATATTTT
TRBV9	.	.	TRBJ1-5	CASSPDGSNQPQHF	TGTGCCAGCAGCCCCGACGGAAGCAATCAGCCCCAGCATTTT
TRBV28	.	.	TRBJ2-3	CASSSPTSTDTQYF	TGTGCCAGCAGTTCACCCACTAGCACAGATACGCAGTATTTT
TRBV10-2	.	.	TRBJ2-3	CASTPDSLHGDTQYF	TGCGCCAGCACTCCGGACTCACTTCATGGAGATACGCAGTATTTT
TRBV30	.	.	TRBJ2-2	CAWSHGSYTGELFF	TGTGCCTGGAGTCACGGGAGCTACACCGGGGAGCTGTTTTTT
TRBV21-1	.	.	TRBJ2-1	CASPLGQGYNEQFF	TGTGCCAGCCCCTTGGGACAGGGATACAATGAGCAGTTCTTC
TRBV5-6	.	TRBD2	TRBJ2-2	CASSLGIAGVTGELFF	TGTGCCAGCAGCTTGGGGATAGCGGGAGTTACCGGGGAGCTGTTTTTT
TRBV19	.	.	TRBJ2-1	CASSTTQWELSYNEQFF	TGTGCCAGTAGTACCACTCAGTGGGAGCTCTCCTACAATGAGCAGTTCTTC
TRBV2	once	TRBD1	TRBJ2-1	CASGKETGTEKAVTTYNEQFF	TGTGCCAGCGGGAAAGAGACCGGGACAGAAAAAGCCGTAACTACCTACAATGAGCAGTTCTTC
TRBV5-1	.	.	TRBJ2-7	CASSLADWDYEQYF	TGCGCCAGCAGCTTGGCCGACTGGGACTACGAGCAGTACTTC
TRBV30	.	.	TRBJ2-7	CAWSVLGRLSYEQYF	TGTGCCTGGAGTGTACTCGGGAGATTGTCCTACGAGCAGTACTTC
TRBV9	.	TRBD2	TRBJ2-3	CASSVAGGAVDTQYF	TGTGCCAGCAGCGTAGCGGGGGGGGCGGTCGACACGCAGTATTTT
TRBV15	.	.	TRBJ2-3	CATSSRIGSLDTQYF	TGTGCCACCAGCAGCCGGATAGGAAGTCTAGATACGCAGTATTTT
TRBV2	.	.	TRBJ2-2	CASSIGTAGELFF	TGTGCCAGCAGTATCGGGACGGCCGGGGAGCTGTTTTTT
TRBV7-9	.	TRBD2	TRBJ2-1	CASSSWAGGPDEQFF	TGTGCCAGCAGCTCGTGGGCGGGGGGGCCTGATGAGCAGTTCTTC
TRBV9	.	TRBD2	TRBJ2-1	CASSVVGGSSYNEQFF	TGTGCCAGCAGCGTAGTGGGCGGGAGTTCCTACAATGAGCAGTTCTTC
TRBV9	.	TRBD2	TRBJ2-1	CASSVWEGVGNEQFF	TGTGCCAGCAGCGTGTGGGAGGGAGTGGGTAATGAGCAGTTCTTC
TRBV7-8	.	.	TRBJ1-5	CASSPWEGGNQPQHF	TGTGCCAGCAGCCCCTGGGAGGGTGGCAATCAGCCCCAGCATTTT